This T cell receptor beta chain is from a study of T-cell memory formation after mild COVID-19. The CDR3 is 15 amino acids. The V gene end was trimmed by 5 bases and the J gene end by 4 bases; junction bases not matched to a gene: 6. CDR1 is SEHNR, CDR2 FQNEAQ, per germline (reference sequence). In its sample, this clonotype was seen many times. TCRdb called the 5' RACE reads again in MiXCR, with one record for every CDR3 protein. Of some 330,000 distinct CDR3 sequences listed, around a fifth were seen once; the top ten hold around 13%. V gene TRBV7-9 combines with J gene TRBJ2-3; 10 positions agree with TRBD1. Sequencing was carried out using PBMCs or a T cell subset sorted from them (not recorded which). The sequence derives from an adult woman who had mild COVID-19 (a few samples of this study predate the infection). Cell type and time point are not known. In DNA, the CDR3 is TGTGCCAGCAGCACCGGGACAGGGGACGCAGATACGCAGTATTTT. It encodes CASSTGTGDADTQYF.